The rows below give T cell receptor beta chains drawn from one sample of a study of CD4+ T cells in melanoma. Clones were sequenced by immunoSEQ multiplex PCR, and TCRdb holds only the in-frame ones, with some missing. In the table there are about 11,000 clones, over 60% of which are singletons. Sample: cells from a culture (not recorded whether cultured in vitro). The source is a human donor with melanoma. Each CDR3 is given with its conserved first and last residue. A D gene is named only where the DNA matches it firmly. Size values are once, few and many counts, or a class for expanded clones, and some rows have none.

J	D	V	size	CDR3	DNA
TRBJ1-6	.	TRBV18	.	CASSPRQAERSPLHF	TGTGCCAGCTCACCTAGACAGGCGGAGAGATCACCCCTCCACTTT
TRBJ1-3	.	TRBV2	.	CASSARRAGNTIYF	TGTGCCAGCAGTGCACGGAGGGCGGGAAACACCATATATTTT
TRBJ1-6	.	TRBV7-8	few	CASVGRGQANSPLHF	TGTGCCAGCGTTGGCAGGGGCCAAGCTAATTCACCCCTCCACTTT
TRBJ2-1	TRBD2	TRBV4-1	.	CASSLGLAMRYEQFF	TGCGCCAGCAGTCTTGGACTAGCTATGCGTTATGAGCAGTTCTTC
TRBJ2-7	.	TRBV7-8	.	CASSLARVGGGYEQYF	TGTGCCAGCAGCTTAGCGCGGGTGGGAGGGGGCTACGAGCAGTACTTC
TRBJ2-3	TRBD1	TRBV4-2	.	CASSQEGDFRGDTQYF	TGTGCCAGCAGCCAAGAAGGAGACTTCAGGGGGGATACGCAGTATTTT
TRBJ1-5	.	TRBV7-2	.	CASSFGLYSNQPQHF	TGTGCCAGCAGCTTCGGTTTGTATAGCAATCAGCCCCAGCATTTT
TRBJ1-4	.	TRBV5-1	few	CASKAGTLATNEKLFF	TGCGCCAGCAAAGCAGGGACGTTAGCAACTAATGAAAAACTGTTTTTT
TRBJ1-2	TRBD1	TRBV19	.	CASSIGQADGYTF	TGTGCCAGTAGTATTGGACAGGCGGATGGCTACACCTTC
TRBJ2-1	TRBD1	TRBV11-2	.	CASSAYDRGDEQFF	TGTGCCAGCAGCGCGTATGACAGGGGTGATGAGCAGTTCTTC
TRBJ1-5	.	TRBV5-5	.	CASSLRGGLSNQPQHF	TGTGCCAGCAGCTTGAGGGGGGGACTCAGCAATCAGCCCCAGCATTTT
TRBJ2-7	.	TRBV18	.	CASSQRTVYEQYF	TGTGCCAGCTCTCAACGGACAGTCTACGAGCAGTACTTC
TRBJ2-6	.	TRBV4-1	few	CASSQVPIPPFSGANVLTF	TGCGCCAGCAGCCAAGTCCCCATTCCTCCCTTCTCTGGGGCCAACGTCCTGACTTTC
TRBJ1-5	.	TRBV7-6	.	CASSLAGQPQHF	TGTGCCAGCAGCTTAGCAGGACAGCCCCAGCATTTT
TRBJ2-3	.	TRBV14	.	CASSPSVGVSITSDTQYF	TGTGCCAGCAGCCCCTCAGTTGGTGTCTCTATAACGTCAGATACGCAGTATTTT
TRBJ2-2	TRBD2	TRBV7-7	few	CASSQLAGGVTGELFF	TGTGCTAGCAGCCAACTAGCGGGGGGAGTAACCGGGGAGCTGTTTTTT
TRBJ2-1	.	TRBV6-6	few	CASRTGPQAYNEQFF	TGTGCCAGCAGGACCGGGCCTCAGGCCTACAATGAGCAGTTCTTC
TRBJ2-7	TRBD1	TRBV2	few	CASVRDRGLYEQYF	TGTGCCAGCGTCCGGGACAGGGGCTTATACGAGCAGTACTTC